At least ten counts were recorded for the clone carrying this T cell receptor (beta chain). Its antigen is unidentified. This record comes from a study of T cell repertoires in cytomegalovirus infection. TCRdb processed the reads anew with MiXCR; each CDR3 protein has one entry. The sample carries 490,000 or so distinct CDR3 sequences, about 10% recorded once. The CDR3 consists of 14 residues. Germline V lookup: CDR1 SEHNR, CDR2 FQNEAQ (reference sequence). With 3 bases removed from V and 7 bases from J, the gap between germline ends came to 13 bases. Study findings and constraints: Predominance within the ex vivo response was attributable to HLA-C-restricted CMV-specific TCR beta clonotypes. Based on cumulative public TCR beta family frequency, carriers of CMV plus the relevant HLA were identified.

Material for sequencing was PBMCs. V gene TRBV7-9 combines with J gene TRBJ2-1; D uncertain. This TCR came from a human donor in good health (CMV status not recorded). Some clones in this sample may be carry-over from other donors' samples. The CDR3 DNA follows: TGTGCCAGCAGCTTTCCCTTCGGTGGGAATGAGCAGTTCTTC. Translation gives CASSFPFGGNEQFF.